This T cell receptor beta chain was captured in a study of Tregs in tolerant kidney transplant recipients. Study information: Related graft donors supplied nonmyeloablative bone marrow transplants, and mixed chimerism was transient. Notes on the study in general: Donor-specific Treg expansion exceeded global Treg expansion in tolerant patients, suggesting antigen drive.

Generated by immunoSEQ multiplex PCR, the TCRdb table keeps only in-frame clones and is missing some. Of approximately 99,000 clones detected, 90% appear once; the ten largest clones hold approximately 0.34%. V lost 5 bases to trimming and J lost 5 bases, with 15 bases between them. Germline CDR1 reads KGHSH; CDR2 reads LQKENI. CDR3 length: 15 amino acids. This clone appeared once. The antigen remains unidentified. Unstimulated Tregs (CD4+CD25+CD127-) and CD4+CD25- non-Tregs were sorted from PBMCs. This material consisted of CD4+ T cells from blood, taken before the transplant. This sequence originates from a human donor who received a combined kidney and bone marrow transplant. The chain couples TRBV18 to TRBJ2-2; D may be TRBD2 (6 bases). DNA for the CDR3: TGTGCCAGCTCATTGTCTACCGGGGGTACCGGGGAGCTGTTTTTT. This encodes CASSLSTGGTGELFF.